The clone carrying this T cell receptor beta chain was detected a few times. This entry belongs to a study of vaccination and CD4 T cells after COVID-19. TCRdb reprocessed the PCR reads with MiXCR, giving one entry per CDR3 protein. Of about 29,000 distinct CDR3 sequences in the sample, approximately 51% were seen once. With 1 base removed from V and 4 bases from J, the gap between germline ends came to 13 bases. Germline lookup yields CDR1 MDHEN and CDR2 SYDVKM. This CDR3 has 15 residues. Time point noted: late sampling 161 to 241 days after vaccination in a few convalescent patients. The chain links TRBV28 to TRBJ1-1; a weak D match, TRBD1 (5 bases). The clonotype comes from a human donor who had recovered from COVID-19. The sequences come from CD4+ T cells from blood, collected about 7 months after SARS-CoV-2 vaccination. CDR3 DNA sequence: TGTGCCAGCAGTTTATTAACACGCAGGGTCACTGAAGCTTTCTTT. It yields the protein CASSLLTRRVTEAFF.